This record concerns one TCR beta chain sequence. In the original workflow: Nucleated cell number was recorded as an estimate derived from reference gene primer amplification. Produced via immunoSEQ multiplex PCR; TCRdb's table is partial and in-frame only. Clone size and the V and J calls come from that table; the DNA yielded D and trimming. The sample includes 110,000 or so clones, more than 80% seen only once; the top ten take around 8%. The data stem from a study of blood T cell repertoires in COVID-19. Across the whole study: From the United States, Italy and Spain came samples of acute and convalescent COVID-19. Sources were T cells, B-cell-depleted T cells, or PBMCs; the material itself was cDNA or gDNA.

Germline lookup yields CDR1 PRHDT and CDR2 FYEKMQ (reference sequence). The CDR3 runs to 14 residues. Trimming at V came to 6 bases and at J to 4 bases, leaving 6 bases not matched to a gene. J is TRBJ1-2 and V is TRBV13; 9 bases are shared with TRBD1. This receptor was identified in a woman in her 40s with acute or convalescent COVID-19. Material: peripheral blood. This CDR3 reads CASRTRQGVYGYTF. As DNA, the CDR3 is TGTGCCAGCAGGACCCGACAGGGGGTCTATGGCTACACCTTC.